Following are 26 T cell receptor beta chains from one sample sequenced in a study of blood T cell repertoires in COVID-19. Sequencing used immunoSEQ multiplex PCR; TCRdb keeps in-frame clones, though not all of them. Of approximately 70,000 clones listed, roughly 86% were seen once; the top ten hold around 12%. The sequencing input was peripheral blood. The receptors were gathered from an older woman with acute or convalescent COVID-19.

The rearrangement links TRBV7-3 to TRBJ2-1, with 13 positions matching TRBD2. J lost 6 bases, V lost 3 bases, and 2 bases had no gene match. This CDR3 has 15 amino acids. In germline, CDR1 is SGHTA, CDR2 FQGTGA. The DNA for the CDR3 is TGTGCCAGCAGCTTCGGGACTAGCGGGATCAATGAGCAGTTCTTC. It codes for CASSFGTSGINEQFF.

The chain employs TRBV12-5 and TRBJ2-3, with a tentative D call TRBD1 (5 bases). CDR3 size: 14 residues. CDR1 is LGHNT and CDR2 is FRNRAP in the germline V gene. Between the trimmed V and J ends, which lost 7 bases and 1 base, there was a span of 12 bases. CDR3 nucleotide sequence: TGTGCTAGTGCAGTCAAAGGGGGCACAGATACGCAGTATTTT. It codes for CASAVKGGTDTQYF. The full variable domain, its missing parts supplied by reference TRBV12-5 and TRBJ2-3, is DARVTQTPRHKVTEMGQEVTMRCQPILGHNTVFWYRQTMMQGLELLAYFRNRAPLDDSGMPKDRFSAEMPDATLATLKIQPSEPRDSAVYFCASAVKGGTDTQYFGPGTRLTVL.

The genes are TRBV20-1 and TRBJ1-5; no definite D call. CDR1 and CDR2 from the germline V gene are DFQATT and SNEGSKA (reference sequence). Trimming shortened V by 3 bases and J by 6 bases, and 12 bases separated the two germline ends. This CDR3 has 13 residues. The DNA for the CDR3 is TGCAGTGCTAGTTCCGGTTCTAGTCAGCCCCAGCATTTT. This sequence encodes CSASSGSSQPQHF.

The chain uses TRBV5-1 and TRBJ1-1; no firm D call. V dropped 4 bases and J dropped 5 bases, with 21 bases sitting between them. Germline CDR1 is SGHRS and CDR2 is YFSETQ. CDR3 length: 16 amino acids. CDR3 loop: CASSTGLGPEQTEAFF. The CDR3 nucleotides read TGCGCCAGCAGCACTGGGCTGGGCCCTGAACAGACTGAAGCTTTCTTT.

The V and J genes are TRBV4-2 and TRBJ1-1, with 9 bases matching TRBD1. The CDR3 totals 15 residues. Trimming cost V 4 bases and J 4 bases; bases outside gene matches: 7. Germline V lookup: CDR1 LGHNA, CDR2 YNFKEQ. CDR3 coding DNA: TGTGCCAGCAGCCGGGACAGGGCTAAGGGCACTGAAGCTTTCTTT. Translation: CASSRDRAKGTEAFF.

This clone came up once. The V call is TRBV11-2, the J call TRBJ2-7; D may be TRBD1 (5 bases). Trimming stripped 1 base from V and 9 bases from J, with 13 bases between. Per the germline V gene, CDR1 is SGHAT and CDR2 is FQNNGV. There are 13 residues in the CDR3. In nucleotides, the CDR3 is TGTGCCAGCAGCTTAGTGCAGGGAACGGGGCAGTACTTC. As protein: CASSLVQGTGQYF. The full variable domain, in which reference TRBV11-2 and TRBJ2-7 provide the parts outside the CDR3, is EAGVAQSPRYKIIEKRQSVAFWCNPISGHATLYWYQQILGQGPKLLIQFQNNGVVDDSQLPKDRFSAERLKGVDSTLKIQPAKLEDSAVYLCASSLVQGTGQYFGPGTRLTVT.

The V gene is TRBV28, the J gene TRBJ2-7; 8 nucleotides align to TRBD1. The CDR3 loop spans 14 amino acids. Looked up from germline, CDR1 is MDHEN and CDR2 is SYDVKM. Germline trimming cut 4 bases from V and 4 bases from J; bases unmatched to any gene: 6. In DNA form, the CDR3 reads TGTGCCAGCAGTTCCTCAGGGGGCACATACGAGCAGTACTTC. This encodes CASSSSGGTYEQYF.

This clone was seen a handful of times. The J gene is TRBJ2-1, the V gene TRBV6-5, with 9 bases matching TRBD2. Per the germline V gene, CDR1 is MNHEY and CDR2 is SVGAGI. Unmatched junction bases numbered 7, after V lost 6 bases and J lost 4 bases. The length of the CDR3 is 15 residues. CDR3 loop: CASSRGGEGYNEQFF. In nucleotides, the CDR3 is TGTGCCAGCAGCCGCGGGGGGGAGGGGTACAATGAGCAGTTCTTC.

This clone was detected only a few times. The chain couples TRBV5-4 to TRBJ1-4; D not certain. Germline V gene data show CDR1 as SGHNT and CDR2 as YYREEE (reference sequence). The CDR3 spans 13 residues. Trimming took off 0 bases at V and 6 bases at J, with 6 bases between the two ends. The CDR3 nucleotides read TGTGCCAGCAGCTTGGATACTGATGAAAAACTGTTTTTT. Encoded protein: CASSLDTDEKLFF.

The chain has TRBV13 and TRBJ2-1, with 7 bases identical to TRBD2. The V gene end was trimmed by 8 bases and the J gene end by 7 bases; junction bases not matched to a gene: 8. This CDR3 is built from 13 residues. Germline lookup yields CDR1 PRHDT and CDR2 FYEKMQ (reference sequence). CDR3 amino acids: CASGTGTTNEQFF. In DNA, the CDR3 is TGTGCCAGCGGTACCGGGACTACGAATGAGCAGTTCTTC. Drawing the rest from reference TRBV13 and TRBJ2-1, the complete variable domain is AAGVIQSPRHLIKEKRETATLKCYPIPRHDTVYWYQQGPGQDPQFLISFYEKMQSDKGSIPDRFSAQQFSDYHSELNMSSLELGDSALYFCASGTGTTNEQFFGPGTRLTVL.

This CDR3 is CAIRETGGLETQYF. The CDR3 DNA sequence: TGTGCCATCAGGGAGACAGGGGGCCTGGAGACCCAGTACTTC. This sequence joins TRBV10-3 and TRBJ2-5, with 10 bases lining up with TRBD1. The ends lost 6 bases at V and 5 bases at J; junction bases unmatched: 6. The CDR3 consists of 14 residues. The germline V gene has CDR1 ENHRY and CDR2 SYGVKD.

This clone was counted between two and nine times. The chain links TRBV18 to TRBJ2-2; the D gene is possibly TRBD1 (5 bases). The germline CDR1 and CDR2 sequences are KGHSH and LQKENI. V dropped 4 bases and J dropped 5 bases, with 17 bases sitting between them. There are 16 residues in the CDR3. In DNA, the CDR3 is TGTGCCAGCTCACATGCCAGGGCGCTTGAAACCGGGGAGCTGTTTTTT. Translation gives CASSHARALETGELFF.

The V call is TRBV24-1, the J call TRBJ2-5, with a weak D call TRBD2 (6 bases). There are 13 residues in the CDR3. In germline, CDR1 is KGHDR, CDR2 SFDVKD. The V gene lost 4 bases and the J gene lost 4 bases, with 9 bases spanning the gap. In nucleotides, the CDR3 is TGTGCCACCAGTGAGGGGGGAGGAGAGACCCAGTACTTC. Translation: CATSEGGGETQYF.

For the CDR3, the DNA is TGTGCCAGCTCCTATCCATTTATAGATACGCAGTATTTT. Its translation is CASSYPFIDTQYF. The chain joins TRBV18 to TRBJ2-3; no clear D. The V end was cut by 6 bases, the J end by 5 bases, with 12 bases between. Germline V gene lookup returns CDR1 KGHSH and CDR2 LQKENI. The CDR3 is made up of 13 amino acids.

This CDR3 reads CASSAAGGYSPLHF. The DNA of the CDR3 is TGTGCCAGCAGCGCAGCAGGGGGCTATTCACCCCTCCACTTT. This chain joins TRBV14 and TRBJ1-6, with 8 bases identical to TRBD1. V lost 5 bases and J lost 8; bases outside the gene matches: 5. The CDR3 has 14 residues. Per germline, CDR1 SGHDN and CDR2 FVKESK.

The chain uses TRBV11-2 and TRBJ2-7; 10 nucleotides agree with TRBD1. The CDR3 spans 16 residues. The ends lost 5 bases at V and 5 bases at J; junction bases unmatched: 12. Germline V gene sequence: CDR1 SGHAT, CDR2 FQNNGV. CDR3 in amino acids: CASSQRDRGFSNEQYF. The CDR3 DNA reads TGTGCCAGCAGCCAACGGGACAGGGGATTCTCAAACGAGCAGTACTTC. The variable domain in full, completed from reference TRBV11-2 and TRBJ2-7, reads EAGVAQSPRYKIIEKRQSVAFWCNPISGHATLYWYQQILGQGPKLLIQFQNNGVVDDSQLPKDRFSAERLKGVDSTLKIQPAKLEDSAVYLCASSQRDRGFSNEQYFGPGTRLTVT.

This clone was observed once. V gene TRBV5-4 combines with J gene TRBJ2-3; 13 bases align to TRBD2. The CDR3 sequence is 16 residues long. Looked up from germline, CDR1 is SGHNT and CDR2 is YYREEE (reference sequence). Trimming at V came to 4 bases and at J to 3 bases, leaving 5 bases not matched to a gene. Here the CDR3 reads CASSLGTSGATDTQYF. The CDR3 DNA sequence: TGTGCCAGCAGCCTTGGGACTAGCGGGGCGACAGATACGCAGTATTTT.

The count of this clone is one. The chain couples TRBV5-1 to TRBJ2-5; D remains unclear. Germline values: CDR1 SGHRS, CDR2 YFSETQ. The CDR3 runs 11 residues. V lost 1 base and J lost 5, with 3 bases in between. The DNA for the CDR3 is TGCGCCAGCAGCTTGAGCGAGACCCAGTACTTC. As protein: CASSLSETQYF.

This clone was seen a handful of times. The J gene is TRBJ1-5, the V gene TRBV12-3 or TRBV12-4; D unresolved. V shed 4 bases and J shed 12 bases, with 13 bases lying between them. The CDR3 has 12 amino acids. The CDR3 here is CASSSRVRHQHF. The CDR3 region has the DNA TGTGCCAGCAGTTCGAGGGTAAGACACCAGCATTTT.

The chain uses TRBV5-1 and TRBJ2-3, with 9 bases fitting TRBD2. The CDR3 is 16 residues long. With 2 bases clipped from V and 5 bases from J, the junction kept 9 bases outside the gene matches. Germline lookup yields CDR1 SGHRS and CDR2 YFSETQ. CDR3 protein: CASSFQLAGGGDTQYF. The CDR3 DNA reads TGCGCCAGCAGCTTCCAACTAGCGGGCGGAGGAGATACGCAGTATTTT.

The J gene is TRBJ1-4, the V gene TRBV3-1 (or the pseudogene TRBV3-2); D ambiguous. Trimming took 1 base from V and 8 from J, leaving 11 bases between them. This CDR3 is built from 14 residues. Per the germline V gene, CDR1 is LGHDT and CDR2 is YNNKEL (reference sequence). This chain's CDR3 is CASSQASQGEKLFF. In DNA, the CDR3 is TGTGCCAGCAGCCAAGCTAGCCAAGGCGAAAAACTGTTTTTT.

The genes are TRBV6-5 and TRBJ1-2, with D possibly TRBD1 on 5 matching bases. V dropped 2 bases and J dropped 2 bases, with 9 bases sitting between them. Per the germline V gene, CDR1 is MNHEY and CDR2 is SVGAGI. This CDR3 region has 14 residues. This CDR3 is CASSYVGGNYGYTF. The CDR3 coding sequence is TGTGCCAGCAGTTACGTCGGGGGGAACTATGGCTACACCTTC.

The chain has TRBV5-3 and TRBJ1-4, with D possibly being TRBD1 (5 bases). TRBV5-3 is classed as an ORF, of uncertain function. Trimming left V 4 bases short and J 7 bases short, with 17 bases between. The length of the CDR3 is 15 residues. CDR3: CARSLLLGPAEKLFF. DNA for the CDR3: TGTGCCAGAAGCCTCCTTCTGGGGCCAGCTGAAAAACTGTTTTTT.

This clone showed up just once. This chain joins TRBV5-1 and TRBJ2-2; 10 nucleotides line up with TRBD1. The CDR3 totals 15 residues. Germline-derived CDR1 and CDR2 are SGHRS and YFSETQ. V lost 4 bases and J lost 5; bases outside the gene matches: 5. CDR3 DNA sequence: TGCGCCAGCAGCCCCGGGACAGGGGATACCGGGGAGCTGTTTTTT. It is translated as CASSPGTGDTGELFF. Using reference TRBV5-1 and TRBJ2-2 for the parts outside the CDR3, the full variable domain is KAGVTQTPRYLIKTRGQQVTLSCSPISGHRSVSWYQQTPGQGLQFLFEYFSETQRNKGNFPGRFSGRQFSNSRSEMNVSTLELGDSALYLCASSPGTGDTGELFFGEGSRLTVL.

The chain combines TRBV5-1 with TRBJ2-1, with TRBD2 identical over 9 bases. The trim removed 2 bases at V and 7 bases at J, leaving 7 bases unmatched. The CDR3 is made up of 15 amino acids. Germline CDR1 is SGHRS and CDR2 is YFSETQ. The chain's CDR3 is CASSFLAGGQNEQFF. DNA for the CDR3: TGCGCCAGCAGCTTCCTGGCGGGGGGGCAGAATGAGCAGTTCTTC.

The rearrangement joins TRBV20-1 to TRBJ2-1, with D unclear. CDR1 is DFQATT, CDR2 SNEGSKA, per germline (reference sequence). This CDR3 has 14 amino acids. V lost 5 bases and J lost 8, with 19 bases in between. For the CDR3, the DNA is TGCAGTGCTCGTGCTCAACTTGACTTTCATGAGCAGTTCTTC. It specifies CSARAQLDFHEQFF.